This T cell receptor (beta chain) was documented in a study of T-cell reconstitution after alpha-beta-depleted transplantation in children. TCRbeta library construction was performed incorporating unique molecular identifiers. TCRdb itself ran the PCR reads through MiXCR, one entry per CDR3 protein. Altogether about 400,000 distinct CDR3 sequences are present, around 21% being singletons, with the ten largest covering 3% to 4.5%. The CDR3 consists of 13 residues. V lost 2 bases and J 1 base, leaving 8 bases between the germline ends. Germline V CDR1 and CDR2: DFQATT, SNEGSKA (reference sequence). The sequencing used PBMCs from the stem cell graft donor, collected from the stem cell graft. This sequence originates from a human donor who donated a stem cell graft to a child with acute myeloid leukemia. The chain is built from TRBV20-1 and TRBJ2-5; D is perhaps TRBD2 (6 bases). The CDR3 region has the DNA TGCAGTGCTAGATGGACTATCCAAGAGACCCAGTACTTC. Translation gives CSARWTIQETQYF.